This T cell receptor (beta chain) derives from a study of blood T cell repertoires in COVID-19. Study-wide background: Acute-phase and convalescent COVID-19 samples originated in the United States, Italy and Spain. PBMCs, B-cell-depleted T cells, or T cells were the source of the cDNA or gDNA that made up the material.

Looked up from germline, CDR1 is SGHRS and CDR2 is YFSETQ. Unmatched junction bases numbered 4, after V lost 0 bases and J lost 4 bases. This CDR3 spans 15 amino acids. TCRdb keeps only in-frame clones here, not all; method: immunoSEQ multiplex PCR. The data contain roughly 40,000 clones, 70% to 85% of them singletons. This receptor was obtained from a woman of 80 years or more with acute or convalescent COVID-19. V gene TRBV5-1 combines with J gene TRBJ2-3, with TRBD2 identical over 8 bases. Sequencing used peripheral blood. The CDR3 DNA reads TGCGCCAGCAGCTTGGCACGGACTAGCCCAGATACGCAGTATTTT. Amino acids: CASSLARTSPDTQYF. The full variable domain, completed using reference TRBV5-1 and TRBJ2-3, is KAGVTQTPRYLIKTRGQQVTLSCSPISGHRSVSWYQQTPGQGLQFLFEYFSETQRNKGNFPGRFSGRQFSNSRSEMNVSTLELGDSALYLCASSLARTSPDTQYFGPGTRLTVL.